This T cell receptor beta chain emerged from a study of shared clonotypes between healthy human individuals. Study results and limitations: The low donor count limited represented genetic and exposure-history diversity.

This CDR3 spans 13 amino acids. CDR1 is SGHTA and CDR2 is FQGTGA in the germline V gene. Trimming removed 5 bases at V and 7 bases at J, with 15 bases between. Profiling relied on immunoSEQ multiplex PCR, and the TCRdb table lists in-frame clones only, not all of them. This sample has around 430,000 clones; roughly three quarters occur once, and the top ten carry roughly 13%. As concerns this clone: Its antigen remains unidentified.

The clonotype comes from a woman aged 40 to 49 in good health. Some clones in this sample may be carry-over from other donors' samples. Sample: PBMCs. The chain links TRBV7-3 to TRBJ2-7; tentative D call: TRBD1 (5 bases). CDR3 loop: CASSPGNSLEQYF. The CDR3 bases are TGTGCCAGCAGCCCAGGGAACAGCCTGGAGCAGTACTTC.